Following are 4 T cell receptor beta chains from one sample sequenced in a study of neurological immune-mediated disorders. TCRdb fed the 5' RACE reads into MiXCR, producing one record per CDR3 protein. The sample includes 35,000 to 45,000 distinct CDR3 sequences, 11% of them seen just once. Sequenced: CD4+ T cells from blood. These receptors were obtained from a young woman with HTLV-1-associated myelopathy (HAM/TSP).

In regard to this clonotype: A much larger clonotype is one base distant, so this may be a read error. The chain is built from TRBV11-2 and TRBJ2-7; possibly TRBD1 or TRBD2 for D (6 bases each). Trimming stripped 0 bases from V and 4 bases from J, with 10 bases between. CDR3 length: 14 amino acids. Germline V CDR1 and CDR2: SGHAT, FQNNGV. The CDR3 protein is CASSLDRRGYEQYF. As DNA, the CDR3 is TGTGCCAGCAGCTTAGATAGGAGGGGGTACGAGCAGTACTTC. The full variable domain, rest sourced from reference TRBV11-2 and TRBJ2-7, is EAGVAQSPRYKIIEKRQSVAFWCNPISGHATLYWYQQILGQGPKLLIQFQNNGVVDDSQLPKDRFSAERLKGVDSTLKIQPAKLEDSAVYLCASSLDRRGYEQYFGPGTRLTVT.

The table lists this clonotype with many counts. CDR3: CASSLAAQRGQPQHF. CDR3 DNA sequence: TGTGCCAGCAGCTTGGCAGCACAACGGGGTCAGCCCCAGCATTTT. The rearrangement links TRBV7-8 to TRBJ1-5; D unresolved. Trimming shortened V by 3 bases and J by 6 bases, and 15 bases separated the two germline ends. This CDR3 has 15 amino acids. Germline CDR1 SGHVS, CDR2 FQNEAQ.

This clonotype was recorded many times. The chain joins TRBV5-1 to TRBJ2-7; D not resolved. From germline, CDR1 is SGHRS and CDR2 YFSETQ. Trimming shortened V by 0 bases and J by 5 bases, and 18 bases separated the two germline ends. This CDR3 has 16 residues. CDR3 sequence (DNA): TGCGCCAGCAGCTTGGTTGTTTCCGGGTTGGGGAACGAGCAGTACTTC. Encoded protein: CASSLVVSGLGNEQYF.

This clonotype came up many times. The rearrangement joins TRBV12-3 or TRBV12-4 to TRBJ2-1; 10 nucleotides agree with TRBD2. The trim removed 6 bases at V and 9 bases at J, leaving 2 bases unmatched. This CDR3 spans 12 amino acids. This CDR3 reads CASSRTSGEQFF. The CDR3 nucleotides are TGTGCCAGCAGCCGGACTAGCGGTGAGCAGTTCTTC.